One and the same sample provided the 16 T cell receptor beta chains below, sequenced in a study of blood T cell repertoires in COVID-19. The assay was immunoSEQ multiplex PCR, and TCRdb's table has in-frame clones only and misses some. The sample yields roughly 330,000 clones, around 90% seen once. The sample was PBMCs or T cells enriched from blood (not recorded which). Every receptor here comes from a woman in her twenties or thirties who had recovered from COVID-19.

The chain carries TRBV15 and TRBJ1-4; TRBD1 might be the D (5 bases). The CDR3 is made up of 17 amino acids. Trimming took off 0 bases at V and 7 bases at J, with 18 bases between the two ends. Germline CDR1 reads LNHNV; CDR2 reads YYDKDF (reference sequence). This CDR3 is CATSRDQGRGVGEKLFF. The CDR3 DNA follows: TGTGCCACCAGCAGAGATCAAGGTCGGGGGGTTGGTGAAAAACTGTTTTTT.

The rearrangement uses TRBV7-2 and TRBJ2-7; no clear D gene. Per the germline V gene, CDR1 is SGHTA and CDR2 is FQGNSA. Trimming took 2 bases from V and 4 from J, leaving 9 bases between them. The CDR3 extends over 13 amino acids. CDR3 sequence (DNA): TGTGCCAGCAGCTTACTAGGCTCATACGAGCAGTACTTC. Amino acid sequence: CASSLLGSYEQYF.

J is TRBJ1-5 and V is TRBV7-8; the D gene is possibly TRBD1 (5 bases). Germline V lookup: CDR1 SGHVS, CDR2 FQNEAQ. Trimming took off 5 bases at V and 6 bases at J, with 17 bases between the two ends. The CDR3 extends over 15 amino acids. The CDR3 here is CASSPTRGGVQPQHF. The CDR3 DNA follows: TGTGCCAGCAGCCCTACTCGAGGAGGGGTTCAGCCCCAGCATTTT.

In nucleotides, the CDR3 is TGTGCCAGCAGGACAGGGGTGGGAGCTTTCTTT. Its protein product is CASRTGVGAFF. The V gene is TRBV2, the J gene TRBJ1-1, with 8 bases aligning to TRBD1. Germline V CDR1 and CDR2: SNHLY, FYNNEI. The junction had 4 bases not matched to a gene; V was cut back by 6 bases and J by 10 bases. This CDR3 contains 11 residues.

The chain couples TRBV13 to TRBJ1-2, with TRBD1 matching over 10 bases. Germline trimming cut 5 bases from V and 8 bases from J; bases unmatched to any gene: 8. Germline V gene data show CDR1 as PRHDT and CDR2 as FYEKMQ (reference sequence). This CDR3 contains 14 residues. CDR3 protein: CASSPDRGPGGYTF. The CDR3 nucleotides are TGTGCCAGCAGCCCTGACAGGGGGCCGGGAGGCTACACCTTC. Combining the CDR3 with reference TRBV13 and TRBJ1-2 gives the whole variable domain AAGVIQSPRHLIKEKRETATLKCYPIPRHDTVYWYQQGPGQDPQFLISFYEKMQSDKGSIPDRFSAQQFSDYHSELNMSSLELGDSALYFCASSPDRGPGGYTFGSGTRLTVV.

The chain has TRBV6-1 and TRBJ2-2; 11 nucleotides align to TRBD1. Trimming cost V 3 bases and J 7 bases; bases outside gene matches: 7. The CDR3 covers 16 residues. CDR1 and CDR2 (germline): MNHNS, SASEGT. In DNA form, the CDR3 reads TGTGCCAGCAGTGATCGGACAGGGGGCTGGATCGGGGAGCTGTTTTTT. It is translated as CASSDRTGGWIGELFF.

The J gene is TRBJ2-3, the V gene TRBV7-2; 10 nucleotides agree with TRBD2. Germline lookup yields CDR1 SGHTA and CDR2 FQGNSA. This CDR3 has 17 residues. J lost 8 bases, V lost 1 base, and 12 bases had no gene match. This CDR3 is CASSLDPSGGPTGTQYF. The CDR3 DNA reads as TGTGCCAGCAGCTTAGATCCTAGCGGGGGACCCACCGGTACGCAGTATTTT.

The CDR3 bases are TGTGCCAGCAGTGGGGTTGGAGATTTCACAGATACGCAGTATTTT. This encodes CASSGVGDFTDTQYF. V gene TRBV25-1 combines with J gene TRBJ2-3; D gene ambiguous. Germline values: CDR1 MGHDK, CDR2 SYGVNS. Trimming cost V 4 bases and J 2 bases, with 13 bases left between them. The CDR3 runs to 15 residues. The variable domain in full, with the rest retrieved from reference TRBV25-1 and TRBJ2-3, is EADIYQTPRYLVIGTGKKITLECSQTMGHDKMYWYQQDPGMELHLIHYSYGVNSTEKGDLSSESTVSRIRTEHFPLTLESARPSHTSQYLCASSGVGDFTDTQYFGPGTRLTVL.

The genes are TRBV3-1 (or the pseudogene TRBV3-2) and TRBJ1-6; TRBD1 might be the D (6 bases). V was clipped by 4 bases and J by 13 bases, with 14 bases between them. The CDR3 runs to 13 residues. The germline CDR1 and CDR2 sequences are LGHDT and YNNKEL (reference sequence). The DNA of the CDR3 is TGTGCCAGCAGCCCGACAGGCGGGGGTCCCCTCCACTTT. Its translation: CASSPTGGGPLHF.

J is TRBJ2-7 and V is TRBV27; D is possibly TRBD2 (6 bases). The V end was cut by 4 bases, the J end by 6 bases, with 7 bases between. This CDR3 has 11 residues. Germline-derived CDR1 and CDR2 are MNHEY and SMNVEV (reference sequence). The CDR3 region is CASSWGGEQYF. In nucleotides, the CDR3 is TGTGCCAGCAGTTGGGGAGGCGAGCAGTACTTC.

The chain has TRBV12-5 and TRBJ2-3; 7 bases line up with TRBD2. Germline-derived CDR1 and CDR2 are LGHNT and FRNRAP. V lost 1 base and J lost 0; bases outside the gene matches: 7. The CDR3 is 17 residues long. The CDR3 reads CASGLATPGGSTDTQYF. The CDR3 coding sequence is TGTGCTAGTGGTTTGGCGACTCCGGGGGGTAGCACAGATACGCAGTATTTT.

V is TRBV7-8 and J is TRBJ1-1; TRBD1 matches 9 bases. Looked up from germline, CDR1 is SGHVS and CDR2 is FQNEAQ. The CDR3 loop spans 13 amino acids. Unmatched junction bases numbered 3, after V lost 0 bases and J lost 10 bases. CDR3 nucleotide sequence: TGTGCCAGCAGCTTAGCCACGGACAGGGGAGCTTTCTTT. Protein sequence: CASSLATDRGAFF.

This chain links TRBV2 with TRBJ2-7; D remains ambiguous. Germline loops: CDR1 SNHLY, CDR2 FYNNEI. V dropped 0 bases and J dropped 4 bases, with 22 bases sitting between them. The CDR3 extends over 18 amino acids. CDR3 residues: CASSEAMWNRGGIYEQYF. CDR3 in DNA: TGTGCCAGCAGTGAAGCGATGTGGAACCGAGGTGGTATTTACGAGCAGTACTTC.

This clone was detected only a few times. This chain links TRBV11-2 with TRBJ1-5, with D unclear. Trimming removed 1 base at V and 1 base at J, with 8 bases between. There are 15 residues in the CDR3. Germline CDR1 is SGHAT and CDR2 is FQNNGV. CDR3 nucleotide sequence: TGTGCCAGCAGCTTAGGAGCGGGAAGCAATCAGCCCCAGCATTTT. It translates to CASSLGAGSNQPQHF.

The genes are TRBV30 and TRBJ2-4; 10 bases map to TRBD2. The ends lost 2 bases at V and 8 bases at J; junction bases unmatched: 15. From germline, CDR1 is GTSNPN and CDR2 SVGIG (reference sequence). The CDR3 extends over 17 amino acids. In DNA, the CDR3 is TGTGCCTGGAGTCGGGGCCTAGCGGGGGCCCAGTTTGACATTCAGTACTTC. This gives the protein CAWSRGLAGAQFDIQYF.

V usage is TRBV7-9 and J usage is TRBJ2-1, with D perhaps TRBD1 (5 bases). The germline CDR1 and CDR2 sequences are SEHNR and FQNEAQ (reference sequence). V was clipped by 5 bases and J by 5 bases, with 13 bases between them. The CDR3 contains 14 residues. The CDR3 protein is CASSPVGPHNEQFF. The CDR3 nucleotides read TGTGCCAGCAGCCCCGTGGGGCCCCACAATGAGCAGTTCTTC.